What follows are 21 T cell receptor beta chains derived from one specimen sequenced in a study of vaccination effects on CD4 cells after COVID-19 (dated by TCRdb to between 2021 and 2023). No antigen has been assigned to these receptors. To prepare the library, the immunoSEQ multiplex PCR assay was applied. The table was pulled from immuneACCESS by TCRdb, which kept in-frame rearrangements only. Such tables lose some clones; where checked, under half of the loss comes from unresolved V genes, and the rest has no known cause. This sample comprises 25,000 to 30,000 clones, roughly 80% of them detected only once. The ten largest account for less than 6% of the sample. To identify antigen-specific CD4+ T cell clonotypes by their expansion, the ViraFEST assay first stimulated PBMC with viral peptide pools and then applied TCR sequencing. After approximately 11 days of culture, CD4+ T cells were isolated with the EasySep CD4+ T cell isolation kit. Each participant received two doses of an mRNA SARS-CoV-2 vaccine, either BNT162b2 or mRNA-1273.

The source material was CD4+ T cells from PBMCs cultured with SARS-CoV-2 spike peptides, sampled after COVID-19 vaccination. This sample's cell subset or site label indicates: SARS-CoV-2 spike overlapping peptide pool stimulation. These receptors were collected from a human donor who received a COVID-19 vaccine. Some clones in this sample may be carry-over from other donors' samples.

This sequence joins TRBV6-2 or TRBV6-3 and TRBJ2-7; D is undetermined. Germline CDR1 MNHEY, CDR2 SVGEGT. The CDR3 is 14 residues long. The ends were cut back, 4 bases at V and 1 base at J, with 11 bases in the middle. The CDR3 DNA follows: TGTGCCAGCAGTTCCGTCGGAAGGTCCTACGAGCAGTACGTC. This gives the protein CASSSVGRSYEQYV.

V gene TRBV18 combines with J gene TRBJ2-2; D is ambiguous. The CDR3 extends over 13 amino acids. Germline V gives CDR1 KGHSH, CDR2 LQKENI. Trimming removed 0 bases at V and 7 bases at J, with 6 bases between. This CDR3 is CASSPPGGGELFF. Here the CDR3 DNA reads TGTGCCAGCTCACCACCGGGTGGCGGGGAGCTGTTTTTT.

This chain links TRBV9 with TRBJ2-1; either TRBD1 or TRBD2 may fit D (5 bases each). The CDR3 loop spans 16 amino acids. The V gene's germline CDR1 is SGDLS and CDR2 YYNGEE. Trimming stripped 3 bases from V and 4 bases from J, with 17 bases between. The CDR3 reads CASSETGTYRYNEQFF. CDR3 in DNA: TGTGCCAGCAGCGAAACCGGGACGTATCGATACAATGAGCAGTTCTTC.

The rearrangement uses TRBV2 and TRBJ2-1; D is unclear. The germline CDR1 and CDR2 sequences are SNHLY and FYNNEI. V was cut by 4 bases and J by 5 bases, with 12 bases left in between. There are 14 residues in the CDR3. The CDR3 nucleotides read TGTGCCAGCAGTGGACTGAAAAGAAACAATGAGCAGTTCTTC. It encodes CASSGLKRNNEQFF.

The chain recombines TRBV7-3 with TRBJ2-2, with 7 bases aligning to TRBD2. This CDR3 comprises 17 residues. Germline V gene sequence: CDR1 SGHTA, CDR2 FQGTGA. V shed 1 base, J shed 5 bases, and the junction held 10 bases outside the gene matches. The DNA of the CDR3 is TGTGCCAGCAGCTTAAGGGCTGGAGCGGGGACTACCGGGGAGCTGTTTTTT. It encodes CASSLRAGAGTTGELFF.

The chain employs TRBV19 and TRBJ2-5, with D perhaps matching TRBD2 (6 bases). Germline-derived CDR1 and CDR2 are LNHDA and SQIVND (reference sequence). The ends were cut back, 3 bases at V and 2 bases at J, with 13 bases in the middle. The CDR3 sequence is 15 residues long. CDR3 in amino acids: CASSMGLLNQETQYF. CDR3 coding DNA: TGTGCCAGTAGTATGGGACTGCTCAATCAAGAGACCCAGTACTTC.

V and J are TRBV15 and TRBJ2-1; TRBD1 matches at 9 bases. In germline, CDR1 is LNHNV, CDR2 YYDKDF (reference sequence). This CDR3 is 16 amino acids long. Unmatched junction bases numbered 11, after V lost 5 bases and J lost 6 bases. CDR3 nucleotide sequence: TGTGCCACCAGCCGAGGGCGGGACAGGGTTGGCAATGAGCAGTTCTTC. It encodes CATSRGRDRVGNEQFF. Based on the CDR3 plus reference TRBV15 and TRBJ2-1, the full variable domain is DAMVIQNPRYQVTQFGKPVTLSCSQTLNHNVMYWYQQKSSQAPKLLFHYYDKDFNNEADTPDNFQSRRPNTSFCFLDIRSPGLGDTAMYLCATSRGRDRVGNEQFFGPGTRLTVL.

The V and J genes are TRBV11-2 and TRBJ2-7; TRBD2 might be the D (6 bases). Trimming cost V 3 bases and J 4 bases, with 10 bases left between them. Germline assignment: CDR1 SGHAT and CDR2 FQNNGV. The CDR3 has 13 residues. DNA for the CDR3: TGTGCCAGCAGCTTCGTCGGGGGTTACGAGCAGTACGTC. This encodes CASSFVGGYEQYV.

The chain is built from TRBV4-3 and TRBJ2-7, with D uncertain. The CDR3 is 17 residues long. The germline gives CDR1 LGHNA, CDR2 YSLEER. The germline V and J ends were trimmed by 3 bases and 0 bases, with 18 bases remaining between them. The CDR3 sequence: CASSHQTSVPSSYEQYV. The CDR3 region has the DNA TGCGCCAGCAGCCATCAAACCAGTGTCCCCAGCTCCTACGAGCAGTACGTC.

V gene TRBV6-5 combines with J gene TRBJ1-6; D unresolved. Trimming took 5 bases from V and 7 from J, leaving 9 bases between them. The CDR3 runs to 13 residues. Germline V gene data show CDR1 as MNHEY and CDR2 as SVGAGI. The chain's CDR3 is CASSRTGNSPLHF. The CDR3 DNA is TGTGCCAGCAGTCGGACGGGAAATTCACCCCTCCACTTT.

The chain joins TRBV7-3 to TRBJ2-5; D is possibly TRBD2 (5 bases). The CDR3 runs 14 residues. The V end was cut by 5 bases, the J end by 4 bases, with 14 bases between. Germline-derived CDR1 and CDR2 are SGHTA and FQGTGA. The CDR3 sequence is CASSPNPAAETQYF. Here the CDR3 DNA reads TGTGCCAGCAGCCCCAACCCAGCGGCAGAGACCCAGTACTTC.

The V call is TRBV6-2 or TRBV6-3, the J call TRBJ1-1; no clear D. Looked up from germline, CDR1 is MNHEY and CDR2 is SVGEGT. V dropped 2 bases and J dropped 3 bases, with 10 bases sitting between them. CDR3 length: 14 amino acids. The CDR3 DNA follows: TGTGCCAGCAGTTACCTCGGGCCCGACACTGAAGCTTTCTTT. Translating it yields CASSYLGPDTEAFF.

The rearrangement links TRBV5-1 to TRBJ2-5, with D perhaps matching TRBD2 (6 bases). The CDR3 is 16 amino acids. Germline V gene lookup returns CDR1 SGHRS and CDR2 YFSETQ. The germline V and J ends were trimmed by 1 base and 5 bases, with 18 bases remaining between them. The CDR3 sequence: CASSLLEGVGYETQYF. In DNA, the CDR3 is TGCGCCAGCAGCTTGCTGGAGGGTGTGGGCTACGAGACCCAGTACTTC.

The chain combines TRBV2 with TRBJ2-5; D is perhaps TRBD1 (6 bases). Trimming took off 2 bases at V and 5 bases at J, with 15 bases between the two ends. CDR3 length: 15 amino acids. Germline V gene sequence: CDR1 SNHLY, CDR2 FYNNEI. CDR3 loop: CASSENGAQGETQYF. The DNA for the CDR3 is TGTGCCAGCAGTGAAAACGGGGCCCAGGGGGAGACCCAGTACTTC. The full variable domain, with the rest looked up from reference TRBV2 and TRBJ2-5, is EPEVTQTPSHQVTQMGQEVILRCVPISNHLYFYWYRQILGQKVEFLVSFYNNEISEKSEIFDDQFSVERPDGSNFTLKIRSTKLEDSAMYFCASSENGAQGETQYFGPGTRLLVL.

The V and J genes are TRBV5-1 and TRBJ1-3; D is perhaps TRBD1 (5 bases). Looked up from germline, CDR1 is SGHRS and CDR2 is YFSETQ. Trimming shortened V by 1 base and J by 8 bases, and 16 bases separated the two germline ends. The CDR3 consists of 15 residues. The CDR3 sequence is CASSLLRGSGDTIYF. The CDR3 nucleotides read TGCGCCAGCAGCTTGTTACGGGGGTCTGGGGACACCATATATTTT.

J is TRBJ1-6 and V is TRBV28, with D unclear. The CDR3 loop spans 12 amino acids. V was clipped by 7 bases and J by 7 bases, with 8 bases between them. Germline CDR1 and CDR2: MDHEN and SYDVKM. The CDR3 protein is CASMGRNSPLHF. The CDR3, as DNA: TGTGCCAGCATGGGCAGAAATTCACCCCTCCACTTT.

The chain joins TRBV24-1 to TRBJ2-6; 7 bases match TRBD1. V shed 3 bases and J 4 bases; nucleotides not matched to a gene: 5. This CDR3 region has 16 residues. Germline V gene lookup returns CDR1 KGHDR and CDR2 SFDVKD. As DNA, the CDR3 is TGTGCCACCAGTGATCGGACAGGTCTGGGGGCCAACGTCCTGACTTTC. Translating it yields CATSDRTGLGANVLTF.

The genes are TRBV5-8 and TRBJ2-3, with D perhaps being TRBD1 or TRBD2 (5 bases each). Trimming stripped 5 bases from V and 5 bases from J, with 12 bases between. This CDR3 region has 13 residues. Germline-derived CDR1 and CDR2 are SGHTS and YDEGEE. The DNA of the CDR3 is TGTGCCAGCAGATCCCGGGGCAAAGATACGCAGTATTTT. It translates to CASRSRGKDTQYF.

The CDR3 coding sequence is TGTGCCAGCAGTACGGACAGTAGGGGCTCCTACGAGCAGTACTTC. As protein: CASSTDSRGSYEQYF. The rearrangement uses TRBV6-5 and TRBJ2-7, with D perhaps matching TRBD1 (6 bases). In germline, CDR1 is MNHEY, CDR2 SVGAGI. CDR3 length: 15 amino acids. V lost 5 bases and J 0 bases, leaving 14 bases between the germline ends.

This chain joins TRBV5-1 and TRBJ1-6; 11 bases are a match to TRBD1. This CDR3 region has 17 residues. The V gene's germline CDR1 is SGHRS and CDR2 YFSETQ. V shed 4 bases, J shed 7 bases, and the junction held 10 bases outside the gene matches. The CDR3 reads CASSPRDRGSVNSPLHF. The CDR3 DNA follows: TGCGCCAGCAGCCCCCGGGACAGGGGGAGTGTAAATTCACCCCTCCACTTT. Looking up the rest from reference TRBV5-1 and TRBJ1-6 gives the full variable domain: KAGVTQTPRYLIKTRGQQVTLSCSPISGHRSVSWYQQTPGQGLQFLFEYFSETQRNKGNFPGRFSGRQFSNSRSEMNVSTLELGDSALYLCASSPRDRGSVNSPLHFGNGTRLTVT.

V and J are TRBV28 and TRBJ2-1; D might be TRBD1 or TRBD2, each matching 5 bases. The CDR3 consists of 15 residues. Deletions cut 11 bases from V and 6 bases from J, with 23 bases between. Germline CDR1 and CDR2: MDHEN and SYDVKM. CDR3 residues: CAAQAHGAGANEQFF. CDR3 coding DNA: TGTGCCGCCCAAGCGCACGGGGCGGGTGCCAATGAGCAGTTCTTC.